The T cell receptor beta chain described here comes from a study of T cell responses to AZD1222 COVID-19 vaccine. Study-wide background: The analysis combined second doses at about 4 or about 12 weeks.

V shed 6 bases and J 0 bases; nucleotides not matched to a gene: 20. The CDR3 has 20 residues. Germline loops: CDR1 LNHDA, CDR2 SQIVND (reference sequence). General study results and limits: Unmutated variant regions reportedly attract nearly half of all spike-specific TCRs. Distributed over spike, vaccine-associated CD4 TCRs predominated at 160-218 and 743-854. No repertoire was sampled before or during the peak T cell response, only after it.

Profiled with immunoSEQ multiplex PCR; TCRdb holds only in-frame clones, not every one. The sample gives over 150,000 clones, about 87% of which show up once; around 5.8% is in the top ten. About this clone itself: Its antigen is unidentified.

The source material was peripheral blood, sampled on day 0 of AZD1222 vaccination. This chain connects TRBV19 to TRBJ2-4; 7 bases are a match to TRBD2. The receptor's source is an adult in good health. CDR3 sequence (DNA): TGTGCCAGTAGCCCAAAAAGACAGCTTACTAGCGATATAGCCAAAAACATTCAGTACTTC. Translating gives CASSPKRQLTSDIAKNIQYF.